This paragraph reports one TCR beta chain. The CDR3 is made up of 18 amino acids. V lost 0 bases to trimming and J lost 1 base; unmatched junction nucleotides: 5. Germline values: CDR1 SEHNR, CDR2 FQNEAQ (reference sequence). The data belong to a study of shared clonotypes between healthy human individuals. Assay execution took place at the deep level. TCRdb keeps only in-frame clones here, not all; method: immunoSEQ multiplex PCR. The sample contains about 690,000 clones, around 90% of which appear only once. The sample comprised memory CD8+ T cells from PBMCs. Documented subset: CD45RO+ cells pooled with CCR7-negative TemRA cells. The chain links TRBV7-9 to TRBJ2-1; 11 nucleotides line up with TRBD1. This TCR was recovered from a man aged 18-30 years in good health. Some clones in this sample may be carry-over from other donors' samples. CDR3 residues: CASSLAQGQGASYNEQFF. The CDR3 DNA reads TGTGCCAGCAGCTTAGCGCAAGGACAGGGGGCGTCCTACAATGAGCAGTTCTTC.